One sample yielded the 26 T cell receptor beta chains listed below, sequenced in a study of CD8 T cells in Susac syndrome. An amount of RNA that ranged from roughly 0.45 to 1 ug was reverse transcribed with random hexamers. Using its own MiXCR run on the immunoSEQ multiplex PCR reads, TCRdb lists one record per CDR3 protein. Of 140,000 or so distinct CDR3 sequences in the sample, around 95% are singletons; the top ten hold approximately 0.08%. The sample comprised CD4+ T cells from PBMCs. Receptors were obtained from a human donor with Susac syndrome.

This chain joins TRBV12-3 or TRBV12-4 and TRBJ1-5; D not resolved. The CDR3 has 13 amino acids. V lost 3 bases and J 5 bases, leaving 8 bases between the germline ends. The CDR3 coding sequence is TGTGCCAGCAGTTTTGGGGAGCATCAGCCCCAGCATTTT. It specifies CASSFGEHQPQHF.

CDR3 residues: CASTGTIAQYF. CDR3 in DNA: TGTGCCAGCACGGGAACCATCGCGCAGTATTTT. This chain uses TRBV7-2 with TRBJ2-3, with D possibly being TRBD2 (5 bases). Germline CDR1 SGHTA, CDR2 FQGNSA. The CDR3 is 11 amino acids. With 7 bases removed from V and 10 bases from J, the gap between germline ends came to 12 bases.

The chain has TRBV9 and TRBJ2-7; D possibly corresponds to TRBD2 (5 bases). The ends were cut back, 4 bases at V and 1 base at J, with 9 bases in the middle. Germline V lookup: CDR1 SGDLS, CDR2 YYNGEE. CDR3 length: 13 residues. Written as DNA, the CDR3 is TGTGCCAGCAGCCCGGGGTGGTCCTACGAGCAGTACTTC. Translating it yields CASSPGWSYEQYF.

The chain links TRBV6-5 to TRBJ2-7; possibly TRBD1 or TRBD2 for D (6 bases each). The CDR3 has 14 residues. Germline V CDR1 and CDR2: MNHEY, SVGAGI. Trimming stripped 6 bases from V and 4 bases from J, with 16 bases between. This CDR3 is CASSFSQGRYEQYF. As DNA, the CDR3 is TGTGCCAGCAGCTTTTCGCAGGGGAGGTACGAGCAGTACTTC.

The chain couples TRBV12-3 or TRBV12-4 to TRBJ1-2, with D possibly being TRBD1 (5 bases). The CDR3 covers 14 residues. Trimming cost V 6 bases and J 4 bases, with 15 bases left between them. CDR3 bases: TGTGCCAGCAGCAAAACCGGCCAGGGCTATGGCTACACCTTC. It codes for CASSKTGQGYGYTF.

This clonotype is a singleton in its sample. The CDR3 DNA follows: TGTGCCAGCAGCCCGAGTGGCCCCACCCATAGCACAGATACGCAGTATTTT. It translates to CASSPSGPTHSTDTQYF. This chain links TRBV7-2 with TRBJ2-3, with D unresolved. From germline, CDR1 is SGHTA and CDR2 FQGNSA. Trimming cost V 5 bases and J 0 bases, with 18 bases left between them. This CDR3 region has 17 residues.

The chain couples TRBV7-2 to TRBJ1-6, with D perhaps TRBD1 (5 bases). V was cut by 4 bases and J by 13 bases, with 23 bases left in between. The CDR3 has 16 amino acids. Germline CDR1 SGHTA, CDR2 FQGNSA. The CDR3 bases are TGTGCCAGCAGCTCTCATCCGGGACGGGCTTCGGGGCCCCTCCACTTT. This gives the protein CASSSHPGRASGPLHF.

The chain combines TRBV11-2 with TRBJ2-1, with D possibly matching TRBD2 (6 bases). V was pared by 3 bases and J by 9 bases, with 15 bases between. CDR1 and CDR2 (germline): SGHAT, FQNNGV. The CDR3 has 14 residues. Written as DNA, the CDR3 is TGTGCCAGCAGCTTGAATAGCGGTTTTAGTGAGCAGTTCTTC. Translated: CASSLNSGFSEQFF.

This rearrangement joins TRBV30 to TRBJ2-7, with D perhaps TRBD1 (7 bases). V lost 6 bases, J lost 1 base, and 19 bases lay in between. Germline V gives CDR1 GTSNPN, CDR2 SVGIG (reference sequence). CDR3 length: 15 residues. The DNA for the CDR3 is TGTGCCTGCCGGGACAGCACCGGGGGATCCTACGAGCAGTACTTC. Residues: CACRDSTGGSYEQYF.

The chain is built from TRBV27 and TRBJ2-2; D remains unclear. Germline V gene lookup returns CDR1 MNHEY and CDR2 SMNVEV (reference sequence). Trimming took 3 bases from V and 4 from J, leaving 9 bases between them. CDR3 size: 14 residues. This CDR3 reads CASSFTILTGELFF. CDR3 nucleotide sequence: TGTGCCAGCAGTTTCACGATACTCACCGGGGAGCTGTTTTTT.

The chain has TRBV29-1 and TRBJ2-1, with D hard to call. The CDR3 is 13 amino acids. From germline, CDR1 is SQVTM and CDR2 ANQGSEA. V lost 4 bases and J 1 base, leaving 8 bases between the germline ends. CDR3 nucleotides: TGCAGCGTTGGTGGCCTTTCCTACAATGAGCAGTTCTTC. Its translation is CSVGGLSYNEQFF.

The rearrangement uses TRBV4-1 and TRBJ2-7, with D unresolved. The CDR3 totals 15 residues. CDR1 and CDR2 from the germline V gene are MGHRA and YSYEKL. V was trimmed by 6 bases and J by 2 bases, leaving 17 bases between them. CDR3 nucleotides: TGCGCCAGCAGACACTTCTTTCGGGCCACCTACGAGCAGTACTTC. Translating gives CASRHFFRATYEQYF.

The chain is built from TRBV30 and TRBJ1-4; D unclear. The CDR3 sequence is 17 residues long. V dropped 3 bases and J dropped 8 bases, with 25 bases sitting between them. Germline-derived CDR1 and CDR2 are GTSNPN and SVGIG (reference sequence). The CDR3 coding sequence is TGTGCCTGGAGCCACAGCCCGCAGGCTGCGGTGATGGAAAAACTGTTTTTT. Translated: CAWSHSPQAAVMEKLFF.

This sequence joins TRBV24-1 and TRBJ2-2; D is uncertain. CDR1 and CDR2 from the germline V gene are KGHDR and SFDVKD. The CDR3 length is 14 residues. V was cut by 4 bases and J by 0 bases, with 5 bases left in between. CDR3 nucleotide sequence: TGTGCCACCAGTGAATGGACGAACACCGGGGAGCTGTTTTTT. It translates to CATSEWTNTGELFF.

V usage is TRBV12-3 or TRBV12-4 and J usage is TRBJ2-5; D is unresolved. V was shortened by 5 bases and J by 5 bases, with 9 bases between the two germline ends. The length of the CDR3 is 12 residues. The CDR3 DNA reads TGTGCCAGCAGTAGGTCGTGGGAGACCCAGTACTTC. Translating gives CASSRSWETQYF.

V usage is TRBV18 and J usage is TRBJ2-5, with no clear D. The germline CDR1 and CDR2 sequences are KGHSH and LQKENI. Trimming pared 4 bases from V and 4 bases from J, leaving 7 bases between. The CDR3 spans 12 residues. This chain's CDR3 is CASSRVPETQYF. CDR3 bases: TGTGCCAGCTCACGAGTTCCAGAGACCCAGTACTTC.

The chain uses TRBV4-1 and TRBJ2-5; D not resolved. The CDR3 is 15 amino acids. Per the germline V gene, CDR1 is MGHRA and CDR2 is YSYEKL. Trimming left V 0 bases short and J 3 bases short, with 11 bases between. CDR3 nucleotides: TGCGCCAGCAGCCAAGATCGGACGTCGAAAGAGACCCAGTACTTC. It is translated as CASSQDRTSKETQYF.

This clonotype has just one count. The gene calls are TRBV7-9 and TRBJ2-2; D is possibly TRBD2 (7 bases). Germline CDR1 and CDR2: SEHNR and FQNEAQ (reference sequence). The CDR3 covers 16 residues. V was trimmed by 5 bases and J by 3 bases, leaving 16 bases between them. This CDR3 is CASSPRRGGDTGELFF. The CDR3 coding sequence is TGTGCCAGCAGCCCCCGCCGAGGGGGGGACACCGGGGAGCTGTTTTTT.

CDR3 DNA sequence: TGTGCCAGCAGTTTAGGTGTTGAGCAGTTCTTC. This encodes CASSLGVEQFF. This sequence joins TRBV28 and TRBJ2-1; D is uncertain. CDR3 length equals 11 residues. Trimming shortened V by 2 bases and J by 9 bases, and 5 bases separated the two germline ends. Germline values: CDR1 MDHEN, CDR2 SYDVKM.

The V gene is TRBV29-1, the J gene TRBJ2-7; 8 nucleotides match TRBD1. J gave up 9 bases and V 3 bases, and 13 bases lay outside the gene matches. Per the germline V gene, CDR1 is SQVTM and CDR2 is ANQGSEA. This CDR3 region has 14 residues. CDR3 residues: CSVDLTGVRAGQYF. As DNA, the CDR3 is TGCAGCGTTGACCTGACAGGGGTACGGGCGGGGCAGTACTTC.

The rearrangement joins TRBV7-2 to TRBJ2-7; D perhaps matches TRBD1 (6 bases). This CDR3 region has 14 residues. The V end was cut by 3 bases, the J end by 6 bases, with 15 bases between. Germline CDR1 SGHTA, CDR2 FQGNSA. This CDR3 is CASSFLQGPGEQYF. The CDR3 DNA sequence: TGTGCCAGCAGCTTTCTTCAGGGGCCAGGCGAGCAGTACTTC.

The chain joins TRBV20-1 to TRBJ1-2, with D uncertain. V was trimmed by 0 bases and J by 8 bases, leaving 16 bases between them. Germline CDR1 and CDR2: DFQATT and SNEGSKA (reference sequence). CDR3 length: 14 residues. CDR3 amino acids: CSARDPGPERGYTF. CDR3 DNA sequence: TGCAGTGCTAGAGATCCGGGTCCCGAGAGGGGCTACACCTTC.

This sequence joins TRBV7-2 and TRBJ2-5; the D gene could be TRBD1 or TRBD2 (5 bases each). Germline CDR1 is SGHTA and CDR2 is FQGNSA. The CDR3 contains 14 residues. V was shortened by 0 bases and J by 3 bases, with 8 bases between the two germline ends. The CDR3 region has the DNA TGTGCCAGCAGCTTAGCGGGGGAAAAAGAGACCCAGTACTTC. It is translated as CASSLAGEKETQYF.

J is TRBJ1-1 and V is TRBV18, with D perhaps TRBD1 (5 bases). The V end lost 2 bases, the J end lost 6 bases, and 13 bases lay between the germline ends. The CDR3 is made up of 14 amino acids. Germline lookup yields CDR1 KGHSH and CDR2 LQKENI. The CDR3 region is CASSPSGGISEAFF. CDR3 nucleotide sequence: TGTGCCAGCTCACCATCCGGGGGTATCTCTGAAGCTTTCTTT.

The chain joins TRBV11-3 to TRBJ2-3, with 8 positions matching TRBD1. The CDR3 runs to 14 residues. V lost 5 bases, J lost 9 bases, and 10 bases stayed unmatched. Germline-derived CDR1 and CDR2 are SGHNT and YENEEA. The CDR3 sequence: CASSGDRGAGTQYF. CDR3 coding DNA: TGTGCCAGCAGCGGCGACAGGGGTGCAGGCACGCAGTATTTT.

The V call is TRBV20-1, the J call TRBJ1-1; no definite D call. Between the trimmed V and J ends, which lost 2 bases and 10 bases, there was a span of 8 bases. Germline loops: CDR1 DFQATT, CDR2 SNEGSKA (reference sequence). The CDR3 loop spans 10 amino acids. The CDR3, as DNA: TGCAGTGCTAGAAAGGAGCTAGCTTTCTTT. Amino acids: CSARKELAFF.